A selection of T cell receptor beta chains follows, all from one sample in a study of T cell changes during pregnancy in multiple sclerosis. Method: immunoSEQ multiplex PCR; TCRdb's copy keeps in-frame clones and lacks some. The sample lists tens of thousands of clones, more than 80% occurring once. Sequenced here: peripheral blood, sampled in the second trimester of pregnancy. The receptors were sampled from a female donor with multiple sclerosis, enrolled in a pregnancy study. CDR3s include the opening cysteine and the closing phenylalanine or tryptophan. D genes are given only for firm matches. Only some rows state a clone size, as once, few, many or a class for expanded clones.

cdr3_length	j_call	d_call	v_call	clone_size	cdr3_nt	cdr3_aa
17	TRBJ2-5	-	TRBV13	-	TGTGCCAGCAGCTTATGGGACGGGAGTTCGGTGGGAGAGACCCAGTACTTC	CASSLWDGSSVGETQYF
15	TRBJ1-4	-	TRBV30	-	TGTGCCTGCCATCCCCCGGGGGGAACTAATGAAAAACTGTTTTTT	CACHPPGGTNEKLFF
16	TRBJ2-2	-	TRBV9	-	TGTGCCAGCAGCGTAGACGGCGGACTGAACACCGGGGAGCTGTTTTTT	CASSVDGGLNTGELFF
15	TRBJ2-7	TRBD1	TRBV11-2	-	TGTGCCAGCAGATGGGACAGGGTAAGCTCCTACGAGCAGTACTTC	CASRWDRVSSYEQYF
15	TRBJ1-2	-	TRBV19	few	TGTGCCAGTACCCTCCGGGGGGCTGTTAACTATGGCTACACCTTC	CASTLRGAVNYGYTF
16	TRBJ2-1	TRBD1	TRBV7-2	-	TGTGCCAGCAGCTTAGAGTGGCGACAGGGGGTGGGTGAGCAGTTCTTC	CASSLEWRQGVGEQFF
16	TRBJ1-1	-	TRBV29-1	-	TGCAGCGTTGAAGATCTGCGACAGCTCCTGAACACTGAAGCTTTCTTT	CSVEDLRQLLNTEAFF
13	TRBJ1-4	-	TRBV7-2	-	TGTGCCAGCAGCCTTGGACTAGGGGAAAAACTGTTTTTT	CASSLGLGEKLFF
14	TRBJ1-2	-	TRBV7-8	few	TGTGCCAGCAGCCCGAGCCAGGCCCGCTATGGCTACACCTTC	CASSPSQARYGYTF
15	TRBJ1-2	-	TRBV25-1	-	TGTGCCAGCAGTGAGGTAGGGGCGTTGAACTATGGCTACACCTTC	CASSEVGALNYGYTF
13	TRBJ1-1	-	TRBV6-5	medium-sized	TGTGCCAGCAGTTACCCAGGGGTCACTGAAGCTTTCTTT	CASSYPGVTEAFF
15	TRBJ1-4	-	TRBV5-5	-	TGTGCCAGCAGCTTCGAGACGGGAGCCAATGAAAAACTGTTTTTT	CASSFETGANEKLFF
13	TRBJ2-5	-	TRBV5-4	-	TGTGCCAGCAGCGTGGGGTCGCGGGAGACCCAGTACTTC	CASSVGSRETQYF
14	TRBJ2-2	-	TRBV6-1	-	TGTGCCAGCAGTGAAAGGAGAGGCACCGGGGAGCTGTTTTTT	CASSERRGTGELFF
12	TRBJ2-3	-	TRBV30	-	TGTGCCTGGAGTGGAGGGCCAGATACGCAGTATTTT	CAWSGGPDTQYF
16	TRBJ2-1	TRBD1	TRBV18	-	TGTGCCAGCTCACCTCGACAGGGCGACTCCTACAATGAGCAGTTCTTC	CASSPRQGDSYNEQFF
14	TRBJ2-3	-	TRBV5-1	-	TGCGCCAGCAGCTTGATATCGGGGACAGATACGCAGTATTTT	CASSLISGTDTQYF
16	TRBJ1-4	-	TRBV9	-	TGTGCCAGCAGCGTAGCCGGACGCCCGGGAGGTGAAAAACTGTTTTTT	CASSVAGRPGGEKLFF
14	TRBJ1-5	-	TRBV27	once	TGTGCCAGCAGTTTCCAGATTAGCAATCAGCCCCAGCATTTT	CASSFQISNQPQHF
19	TRBJ1-2	-	TRBV15	-	TGTGCCACCAGCAGAGAGATCTCAGTGTGGCAGGCCCGTAACTATGGCTACACCTTC	CATSREISVWQARNYGYTF
14	TRBJ1-2	-	TRBV12-1	-	TGTGCCAGCAGCAGGCGACAGGGGGGCTATGGCTACACCTTC	CASSRRQGGYGYTF
15	TRBJ2-3	TRBD2	TRBV29-1	once	TGCAGCGCCTATTTTCTTAGCGGGGGCACAGATACGCAGTATTTT	CSAYFLSGGTDTQYF
16	TRBJ2-3	-	TRBV9	-	TGTGCCAGCAGCGTAGCTGACTACCCCAGCACAGATACGCAGTATTTT	CASSVADYPSTDTQYF
15	TRBJ1-1	TRBD1	TRBV5-4	-	TGTGCCAGCAGCAGCAACAGGGGCTTTAACACTGAAGCTTTCTTT	CASSSNRGFNTEAFF
17	TRBJ1-6	TRBD1	TRBV19	-	TGTGCCAGTAGTAACCTGGACGGGACAGGGATCCATTCACCCCTCCACTTT	CASSNLDGTGIHSPLHF
16	TRBJ2-1	TRBD2	TRBV19	-	TGTGCCAGTGAGGGGGGGGAGCGGGGGTTTTGGAATGAGCAGTTCTTC	CASEGGERGFWNEQFF
16	TRBJ1-6	-	TRBV6-6	-	TGTGCCAGCAGTTACAGCACAGCCTCCTATAATTCACCCCTCCACTTT	CASSYSTASYNSPLHF
12	TRBJ2-7	-	TRBV7-2	-	TGTGCCAGCAGCGCCGACAGGCGCGAGCAGTACTTC	CASSADRREQYF
16	TRBJ1-1	-	TRBV7-3	-	TGTGCCAGCAGTTTCTCCCCTCCGGGAGAGAACACTGAAGCTTTCTTT	CASSFSPPGENTEAFF
21	TRBJ2-3	TRBD2	TRBV4-3	-	TGCGCCAGCAGCCTGAACGCCGGGACTAGCGGGGGCGCCCCCTTGGGAGATACGCAGTATTTT	CASSLNAGTSGGAPLGDTQYF
15	TRBJ2-3	TRBD2	TRBV7-9	-	TGTGCCAGCAGCTTAAAGGCGGGGGGGCCGGATACGCAGTATTTT	CASSLKAGGPDTQYF
14	TRBJ2-7	-	TRBV6-4	-	TGTGCCAGCACTCCACGGCGGACACTCCATGGGCAGTACTTC	CASTPRRTLHGQYF
18	TRBJ2-5	TRBD2	TRBV7-2	-	TGTGCCAGCAGCTCACCACTAGCGGGGGGCTGGGGCAAAGGGACCCAGTACTTC	CASSSPLAGGWGKGTQYF
13	TRBJ2-3	-	TRBV27	-	TGTGCCAGCAAGGGCGGGAATGACGATACGCAGTATTTT	CASKGGNDDTQYF
13	TRBJ2-3	-	TRBV7-8	-	TGTGCCAGCAGCTTAGTCGGCACAGATACGCAGTATTTT	CASSLVGTDTQYF
14	TRBJ2-5	-	TRBV7-2	-	TGTGCCAGCAGCTTCCCCTGGTCGGGGGAGACCCAGTACTTC	CASSFPWSGETQYF
13	TRBJ2-7	-	TRBV5-4	-	TGTGCCACCCAGTACAGGTCCCTCCACGAGCAGTACTTC	CATQYRSLHEQYF
15	TRBJ2-1	-	TRBV5-1	-	TGCGCCAGCAGCTTACGCAGGGGTGTGTGGGATGAGCAGTTCTTC	CASSLRRGVWDEQFF
14	TRBJ1-1	-	TRBV4-1	once	TGCGCCAGCAGAAACAGGGCTGTGAACACTGAAGCTTTCTTT	CASRNRAVNTEAFF
16	TRBJ2-2	-	TRBV6-5	-	TGTGCCAGCAGTTACTCGGTCCCCAGGGGCCACGGGGAGCTGTTTTTT	CASSYSVPRGHGELFF
15	TRBJ2-3	TRBD2	TRBV7-3	-	TGTGCCAGCAGCTTACGCGGGGGGCACACAGATACGCAGTATTTT	CASSLRGGHTDTQYF
13	TRBJ2-7	-	TRBV10-3	-	TGTGCCATCAGTGAGTTGACGGGGGATGAGCAGTACTTC	CAISELTGDEQYF